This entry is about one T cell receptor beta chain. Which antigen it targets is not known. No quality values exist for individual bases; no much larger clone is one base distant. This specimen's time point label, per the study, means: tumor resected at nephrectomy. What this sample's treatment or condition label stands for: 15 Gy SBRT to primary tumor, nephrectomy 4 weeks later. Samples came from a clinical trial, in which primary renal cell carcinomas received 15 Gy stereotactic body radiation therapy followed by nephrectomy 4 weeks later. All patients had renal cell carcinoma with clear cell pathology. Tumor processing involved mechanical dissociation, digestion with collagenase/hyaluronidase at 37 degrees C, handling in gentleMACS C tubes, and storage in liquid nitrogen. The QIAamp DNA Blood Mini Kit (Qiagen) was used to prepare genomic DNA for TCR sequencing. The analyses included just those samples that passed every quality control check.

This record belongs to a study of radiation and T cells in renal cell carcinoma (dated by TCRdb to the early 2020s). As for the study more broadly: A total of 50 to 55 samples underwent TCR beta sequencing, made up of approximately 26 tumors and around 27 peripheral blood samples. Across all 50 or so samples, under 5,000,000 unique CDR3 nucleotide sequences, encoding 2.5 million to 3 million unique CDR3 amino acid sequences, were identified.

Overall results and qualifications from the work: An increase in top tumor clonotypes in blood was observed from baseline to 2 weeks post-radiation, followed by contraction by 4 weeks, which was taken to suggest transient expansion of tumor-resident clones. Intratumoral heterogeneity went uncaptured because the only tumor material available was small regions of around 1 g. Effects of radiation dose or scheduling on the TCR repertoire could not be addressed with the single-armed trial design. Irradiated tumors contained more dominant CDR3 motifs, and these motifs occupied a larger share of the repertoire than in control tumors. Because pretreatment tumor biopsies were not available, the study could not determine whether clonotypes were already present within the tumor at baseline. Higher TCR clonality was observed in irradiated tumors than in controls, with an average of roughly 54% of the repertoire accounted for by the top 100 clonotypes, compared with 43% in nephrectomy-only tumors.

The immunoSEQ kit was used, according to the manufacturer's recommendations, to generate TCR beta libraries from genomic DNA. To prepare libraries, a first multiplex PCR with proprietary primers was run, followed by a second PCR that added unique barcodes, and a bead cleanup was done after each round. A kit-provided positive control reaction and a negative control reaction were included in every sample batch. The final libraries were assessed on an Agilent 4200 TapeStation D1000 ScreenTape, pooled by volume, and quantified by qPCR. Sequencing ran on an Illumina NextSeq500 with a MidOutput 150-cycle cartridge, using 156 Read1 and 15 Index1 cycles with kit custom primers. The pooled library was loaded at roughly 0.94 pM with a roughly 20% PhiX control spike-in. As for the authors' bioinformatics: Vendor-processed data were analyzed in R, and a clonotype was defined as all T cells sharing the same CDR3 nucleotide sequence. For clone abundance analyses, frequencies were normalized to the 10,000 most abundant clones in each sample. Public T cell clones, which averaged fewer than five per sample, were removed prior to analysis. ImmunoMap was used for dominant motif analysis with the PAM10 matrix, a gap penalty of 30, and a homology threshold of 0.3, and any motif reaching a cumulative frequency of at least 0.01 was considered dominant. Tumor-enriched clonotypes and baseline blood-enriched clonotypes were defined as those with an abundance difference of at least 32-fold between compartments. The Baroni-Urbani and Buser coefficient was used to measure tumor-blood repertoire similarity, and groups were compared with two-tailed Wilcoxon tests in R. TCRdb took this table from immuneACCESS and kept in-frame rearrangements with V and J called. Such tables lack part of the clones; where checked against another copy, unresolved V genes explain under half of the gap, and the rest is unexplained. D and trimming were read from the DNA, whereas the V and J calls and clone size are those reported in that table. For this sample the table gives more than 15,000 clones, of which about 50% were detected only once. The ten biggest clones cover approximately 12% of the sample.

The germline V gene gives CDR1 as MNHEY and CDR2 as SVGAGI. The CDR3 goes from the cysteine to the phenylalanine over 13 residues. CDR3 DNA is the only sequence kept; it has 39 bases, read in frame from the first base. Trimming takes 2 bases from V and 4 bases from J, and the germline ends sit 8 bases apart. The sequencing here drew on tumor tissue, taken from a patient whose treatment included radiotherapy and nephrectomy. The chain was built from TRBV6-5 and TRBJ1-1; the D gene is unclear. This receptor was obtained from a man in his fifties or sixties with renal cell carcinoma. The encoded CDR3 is CASSYRAVTEAFF. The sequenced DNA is TGTGCCAGCAGTTACCGGGCAGTCACTGAAGCTTTCTTT.